These 30 T cell receptor beta chains share one sample of origin, sequenced in a study of OX40 agonist ivuxolimab in advanced cancers. Some clones are missing from TCRdb's copy, which holds only in-frame ones; the method was immunoSEQ multiplex PCR. Of fewer than 25,000 clones listed, roughly 85% were seen once; the top ten hold 16%. Material: CD4+ or CD8+ T cells sorted from blood, obtained in a trial of the OX40 agonist ivuxolimab. These receptors were collected from an adult with an advanced solid tumor such as melanoma, head and neck, liver or kidney cancer.

This chain uses TRBV6-4 with TRBJ2-3, with TRBD2 identical over 8 bases. Germline V gene sequence: CDR1 MRHNA, CDR2 SNTAGT. The V gene end was trimmed by 3 bases and the J gene end by 2 bases; junction bases not matched to a gene: 1. This CDR3 spans 14 amino acids. This CDR3 is CASSERGDTDTQYF. The CDR3 nucleotides are TGTGCCAGCAGTGAGCGGGGGGACACAGATACGCAGTATTTT.

J is TRBJ2-5 and V is TRBV2, with 7 bases aligning to TRBD2. The germline gives CDR1 SNHLY, CDR2 FYNNEI. The CDR3 is 13 amino acids. After removal of 6 bases from V and 7 bases from J, the junction contained 8 bases not matched to a gene. The CDR3 reads CASRAHSGWTQYF. DNA for the CDR3: TGTGCCAGCAGAGCCCATAGCGGGTGGACCCAGTACTTC. Together with reference TRBV2 and TRBJ2-5, the CDR3 gives the full variable domain: EPEVTQTPSHQVTQMGQEVILRCVPISNHLYFYWYRQILGQKVEFLVSFYNNEISEKSEIFDDQFSVERPDGSNFTLKIRSTKLEDSAMYFCASRAHSGWTQYFGPGTRLLVL.

The chain recombines TRBV4-1 with TRBJ1-1; possibly TRBD1 for D (5 bases). CDR1 and CDR2 (germline): MGHRA, YSYEKL. The length of the CDR3 is 14 residues. V lost 1 base and J 10 bases, leaving 16 bases between the germline ends. CDR3 loop: CASSQGRQRVAAFF. The CDR3 nucleotides are TGCGCCAGCAGCCAAGGACGACAGCGGGTAGCAGCTTTCTTT.

CDR3 protein: CASSSTGTSGNRQFF. Written as DNA, the CDR3 is TGTGCCAGCAGCTCGACCGGGACTAGCGGGAATCGACAGTTCTTC. This chain uses TRBV11-3 with TRBJ2-1, with 13 bases lining up with TRBD2. The CDR3 loop spans 15 amino acids. The germline V gene encodes CDR1 SGHNT and CDR2 YENEEA. The trim removed 4 bases at V and 13 bases at J, leaving 10 bases unmatched.

The V and J genes are TRBV30 and TRBJ1-1; D unclear. CDR1 GTSNPN and CDR2 SVGIG come from the germline V gene (reference sequence). The length of the CDR3 is 13 residues. V lost 0 bases and J lost 1, with 6 bases in between. The CDR3 sequence is CAWSVGQNTEAFF. CDR3 DNA sequence: TGTGCCTGGAGTGTAGGGCAGAACACTGAAGCTTTCTTT.

The chain joins TRBV27 to TRBJ2-5; D is uncertain. The CDR3 extends over 13 amino acids. From germline, CDR1 is MNHEY and CDR2 SMNVEV (reference sequence). The V end lost 1 base, the J end lost 4 bases, and 7 bases lay between the germline ends. The CDR3 spells CASSLLGAETQYF. The CDR3 DNA sequence: TGTGCCAGCAGTTTATTGGGTGCAGAGACCCAGTACTTC.

This clone was detected only a few times. V and J are TRBV7-9 and TRBJ1-2; 12 bases align to TRBD1. J gave up 5 bases and V 4 bases, and 5 bases lay outside the gene matches. There are 15 residues in the CDR3. CDR1 and CDR2 from the germline V gene are SEHNR and FQNEAQ (reference sequence). CDR3 residues: CASSSGTGGAYGYTF. DNA for the CDR3: TGTGCCAGCAGCTCCGGGACAGGGGGCGCGTATGGCTACACCTTC.

The genes are TRBV5-1 and TRBJ2-1; the D is unclear. With 0 bases removed from V and 4 bases from J, the gap between germline ends came to 11 bases. CDR3 length equals 15 residues. Germline V gives CDR1 SGHRS, CDR2 YFSETQ. This chain's CDR3 is CASSLAPETYNEQFF. CDR3 coding DNA: TGCGCCAGCAGCTTGGCCCCCGAAACGTACAATGAGCAGTTCTTC.

V gene TRBV6-4 combines with J gene TRBJ2-3, with 9 bases identical to TRBD1. The length of the CDR3 is 16 residues. V trimming: 6 bases; J trimming: 4 bases; junction bases outside the gene matches: 11. Germline-derived CDR1 and CDR2 are MRHNA and SNTAGT. The CDR3 nucleotides read TGTGCCAGCAGGAACTCCGGGACAGGGAGGGCAGATACGCAGTATTTT. Encoded protein: CASRNSGTGRADTQYF.

The J gene is TRBJ1-2, the V gene TRBV5-1; unclear D gene. Deletions cut 3 bases from V and 6 bases from J, with 12 bases between. This CDR3 region has 13 residues. Germline-derived CDR1 and CDR2 are SGHRS and YFSETQ. CDR3 loop: CASSSRQDNGYTF. CDR3 bases: TGCGCCAGCAGCTCGAGGCAGGATAATGGCTACACCTTC.

CDR3 loop: CASSVLARVVETQYF. DNA for the CDR3: TGTGCCAGCAGCGTGCTAGCGCGTGTGGTAGAGACCCAGTACTTC. V is TRBV9 and J is TRBJ2-5; D perhaps matches TRBD2 (6 bases). This CDR3 is built from 15 residues. Germline CDR1 is SGDLS and CDR2 is YYNGEE. With 2 bases removed from V and 4 bases from J, the gap between germline ends came to 15 bases.

The chain recombines TRBV10-2 with TRBJ2-7; the D gene is possibly TRBD1 (6 bases). Per the germline V gene, CDR1 is WSHSY and CDR2 is SAAADI. This CDR3 spans 16 amino acids. V was shortened by 2 bases and J by 1 base, with 15 bases between the two germline ends. CDR3 protein: CASSERGTGISYEQYF. Written as DNA, the CDR3 is TGCGCCAGCAGTGAGAGAGGAACAGGGATTTCCTACGAGCAGTACTTC.

The rearrangement links TRBV6-4 to TRBJ2-1; maybe TRBD2 (6 bases). Trimming took 4 bases from V and 6 from J, leaving 16 bases between them. This CDR3 comprises 15 residues. Germline assignment: CDR1 MRHNA and CDR2 SNTAGT. Here the CDR3 reads CASSVDYGGFNEQFF. CDR3 nucleotide sequence: TGTGCCAGCAGTGTGGACTATGGAGGGTTCAATGAGCAGTTCTTC.

This chain connects TRBV5-4 to TRBJ2-3; 10 bases match TRBD2. V shed 0 bases, J shed 9 bases, and the junction held 7 bases outside the gene matches. The length of the CDR3 is 15 residues. Germline V gene lookup returns CDR1 SGHNT and CDR2 YYREEE (reference sequence). CDR3 nucleotides: TGTGCCAGCAGCTTGGTACTAGCGGGGACGGAAACGCAGTATTTT. Translated: CASSLVLAGTETQYF.

The chain links TRBV15 to TRBJ2-1, with 11 bases that match TRBD1. The CDR3 runs 20 residues. In germline, CDR1 is LNHNV, CDR2 YYDKDF (reference sequence). Germline trimming cut 1 base from V and 0 bases from J; bases unmatched to any gene: 11. The chain's CDR3 is CATSRGRPGTGGGSYNEQFF. CDR3 coding DNA: TGTGCCACCAGCAGAGGGCGTCCCGGGACAGGGGGTGGCTCCTACAATGAGCAGTTCTTC.

This sequence joins TRBV7-3 and TRBJ2-1; 8 bases match TRBD2. V lost 5 bases and J lost 4; bases outside the gene matches: 7. Germline CDR1 SGHTA, CDR2 FQGTGA. The CDR3 contains 15 residues. CDR3 residues: CASSPGASGYNEQFF. Written as DNA, the CDR3 is TGTGCCAGCAGCCCAGGGGCTAGCGGGTACAATGAGCAGTTCTTC.

This chain joins TRBV6-4 and TRBJ2-5, with D unclear. Germline V gene data show CDR1 as MRHNA and CDR2 as SNTAGT. The CDR3 runs 15 residues. Trimming removed 6 bases from V and 4 bases from J, with 18 bases in between. CDR3 bases: TGTGCCAGCAGCCAGAGCCCCGGCGGCGTAGAGACCCAGTACTTC. Its protein product is CASSQSPGGVETQYF.

This chain connects TRBV5-6 to TRBJ2-1, with 8 nucleotides matching TRBD1. Germline CDR1 SGHDT, CDR2 YYEEEE. Losses at the gene ends were 7 bases for V and 4 bases for J; bases not matched to a gene: 10. The CDR3 runs 15 residues. The CDR3: CASGQMDREYNEQFF. CDR3 bases: TGTGCCAGCGGACAAATGGACAGGGAGTACAATGAGCAGTTCTTC. Combining the CDR3 with reference TRBV5-6 and TRBJ2-1 gives the whole variable domain DAGVTQSPTHLIKTRGQQVTLRCSPKSGHDTVSWYQQALGQGPQFIFQYYEEEERQRGNFPDRFSGHQFPNYSSELNVNALLLGDSALYLCASGQMDREYNEQFFGPGTRLTVL.

V is TRBV19 and J is TRBJ2-7; D remains unclear. The CDR3 extends over 13 amino acids. Germline values: CDR1 LNHDA, CDR2 SQIVND (reference sequence). Trimming took off 3 bases at V and 1 base at J, with 7 bases between the two ends. The CDR3 protein is CASSMWPSYEQYF. CDR3 bases: TGTGCCAGTAGTATGTGGCCTTCCTACGAGCAGTACTTC.

This clone was seen only a few times. This chain links TRBV6-1 with TRBJ1-1; the D gene is possibly TRBD1 (5 bases). The CDR3 length is 22 residues. In germline, CDR1 is MNHNS, CDR2 SASEGT. Trimming left V 2 bases short and J 3 bases short, with 34 bases between. The CDR3 bases are TGTGCCAGCAGTGAAATCGAGATTTTTACCCTCATAAGCGCCGGGACCGACACTGAAGCTTTCTTT. Protein sequence: CASSEIEIFTLISAGTDTEAFF.

The chain recombines TRBV7-3 with TRBJ1-1; 10 nucleotides match TRBD1. Germline CDR1 reads SGHTA; CDR2 reads FQGTGA. CDR3 length equals 15 residues. The ends lost 0 bases at V and 3 bases at J; junction bases unmatched: 1. CDR3 coding DNA: TGTGCCAGCAGCTTAACAGGGACAGGGGACACTGAAGCTTTCTTT. Protein sequence: CASSLTGTGDTEAFF.

Points on this clone: Other DNA sequences within the sample encode an identical CDR3. The V call is TRBV19, the J call TRBJ2-3; TRBD2 matches 11 bases. J lost 4 bases, V lost 7 bases, and 4 bases had no gene match. The CDR3 has 14 residues. Germline CDR1 and CDR2: LNHDA and SQIVND (reference sequence). CDR3 sequence reads: CASKDSGRADTQYF. DNA for the CDR3: TGTGCCAGTAAGGATAGCGGGAGGGCAGATACGCAGTATTTT.

V and J are TRBV5-6 and TRBJ2-2; 9 bases agree with TRBD1. CDR3 length: 17 amino acids. The germline gives CDR1 SGHDT, CDR2 YYEEEE. Trimming at V came to 1 base and at J to 0 bases, leaving 4 bases not matched to a gene. DNA for the CDR3: TGTGCCAGCAGCTTGTTGCGGACAGGGGCGAACACCGGGGAGCTGTTTTTT. Protein: CASSLLRTGANTGELFF. Combining the CDR3 with reference TRBV5-6 and TRBJ2-2 gives the whole variable domain DAGVTQSPTHLIKTRGQQVTLRCSPKSGHDTVSWYQQALGQGPQFIFQYYEEEERQRGNFPDRFSGHQFPNYSSELNVNALLLGDSALYLCASSLLRTGANTGELFFGEGSRLTVL.

V usage is TRBV19 and J usage is TRBJ2-7; D uncertain. The V end was cut by 0 bases, the J end by 4 bases, with 7 bases between. The CDR3 length is 13 residues. In germline, CDR1 is LNHDA, CDR2 SQIVND (reference sequence). The CDR3 loop reads CASSIDAGYEQYF. DNA of the CDR3: TGTGCCAGTAGTATAGATGCCGGTTACGAGCAGTACTTC.

The V call is TRBV7-9, the J call TRBJ2-5; 8 bases fit TRBD2. This CDR3 contains 13 residues. Germline trimming cut 5 bases from V and 7 bases from J; bases unmatched to any gene: 6. Germline loops: CDR1 SEHNR, CDR2 FQNEAQ (reference sequence). The CDR3 coding sequence is TGTGCCAGCAGCCAAGCGGGAGCTGGGACCCAGTACTTC. Protein: CASSQAGAGTQYF. The full variable domain, its missing parts supplied by reference TRBV7-9 and TRBJ2-5, is DTGVSQNPRHKITKRGQNVTFRCDPISEHNRLYWYRQTLGQGPEFLTYFQNEAQLEKSRLLSDRFSAERPKGSFSTLEIQRTEQGDSAMYLCASSQAGAGTQYFGPGTRLLVL.

The CDR3 region has the DNA TGTGCCAGCAGTTACTCGCCTAGCGGGGCCCTCGAGCAGTACTTC. It specifies CASSYSPSGALEQYF. The V and J genes are TRBV6-5 and TRBJ2-7, with 9 nucleotides matching TRBD2. The V gene end was trimmed by 0 bases and the J gene end by 6 bases; junction bases not matched to a gene: 6. The CDR3 consists of 15 residues. Germline CDR1 reads MNHEY; CDR2 reads SVGAGI.

This sequence joins TRBV6-5 and TRBJ2-1; D possibly corresponds to TRBD2 (6 bases). V lost 5 bases, J lost 4 bases, and 12 bases lay in between. Germline loops: CDR1 MNHEY, CDR2 SVGAGI. The CDR3 consists of 14 residues. The CDR3 region is CASSQGLTYNEQFF. Here the CDR3 DNA reads TGTGCCAGCAGTCAAGGACTAACTTACAATGAGCAGTTCTTC.

J is TRBJ2-7 and V is TRBV7-3; 12 nucleotides align to TRBD2. Germline lookup yields CDR1 SGHTA and CDR2 FQGTGA. V dropped 5 bases and J dropped 6; count of bases not matched to a gene: 5. The CDR3 has 14 amino acids. The CDR3 sequence: CASSQTSGSVEQYF. The DNA for the CDR3 is TGTGCCAGCAGCCAGACTAGCGGGAGCGTCGAGCAGTACTTC. The variable domain in full, completed from reference TRBV7-3 and TRBJ2-7, reads GAGVSQTPSNKVTEKGKYVELRCDPISGHTALYWYRQSLGQGPEFLIYFQGTGAADDSGLPNDRFFAVRPEGSVSTLKIQRTERGDSAVYLCASSQTSGSVEQYFGPGTRLTVT.

Here the CDR3 reads CASSQDGTYEQYF. CDR3 DNA sequence: TGTGCCAGCTCACAGGACGGGACCTACGAGCAGTACTTC. The chain has TRBV18 and TRBJ2-7; D is possibly TRBD2 (5 bases). CDR3 length: 13 amino acids. Trimming took 4 bases from V and 2 from J, leaving 9 bases between them. CDR1 and CDR2 from the germline V gene are KGHSH and LQKENI.

V is TRBV7-2 and J is TRBJ1-4; tentatively, D is TRBD1 (6 bases). The CDR3 sequence is 15 residues long. V was trimmed by 5 bases and J by 0 bases, leaving 10 bases between them. Germline loops: CDR1 SGHTA, CDR2 FQGNSA. Here the CDR3 DNA reads TGTGCCAGCAGCCCCGGGGGGCCAACTAATGAAAAACTGTTTTTT. This encodes CASSPGGPTNEKLFF.